Given below is one T cell receptor beta chain in context. This record comes from a study of blood T cell repertoires in COVID-19. The CDR3 has 17 residues. V gave up 0 bases and J gave up 6 bases; unmatched junction bases: 11. The V gene's germline CDR1 is SGDLS and CDR2 YYNGEE. Data came from immunoSEQ multiplex PCR; TCRdb stores just in-frame clones and leaves some out. The sample includes approximately 400,000 clones, about four fifths of them seen just once. V and J are TRBV9 and TRBJ2-1; the match to TRBD2 covers 8 bases. This receptor was obtained from a woman between 45 and 65 years old who had recovered from COVID-19. The sample consisted of PBMCs or T cells enriched from blood (not recorded which). The CDR3: CASSVAGMGTRGNEQFF. CDR3 sequence (DNA): TGTGCCAGCAGCGTAGCTGGGATGGGGACTAGAGGCAATGAGCAGTTCTTC.